This T cell receptor (beta chain) was observed in a study of human T cells and chemical hapten exposure. Notes on the study in general: DPC sensitization produced no change in TCRs with frequency above 1 in 1000. Expanded TCRs created a significantly greater count of big CDR3 similarity clusters than controls did.

Notes on this clonotype: Its antigen remains unidentified.

Time point here: patch test 2, 6 weeks after DPC sensitization. The treatment was: therapeutic diphenylcyclopropenone sensitization with weekly scalp DPC. Phlebotomy was performed prior to application of every patch test. The length of the CDR3 is 16 residues. With 1 base removed from V and 4 bases from J, the gap between germline ends came to 19 bases. Per germline, CDR1 DFQATT and CDR2 SNEGSKA (reference sequence). In TCRdb, the RACE reads were re-called with MiXCR into one record per CDR3 protein. The sample has 95,000 or so distinct CDR3 sequences; roughly 11% are singletons. The sequence was obtained from a middle-aged woman with alopecia areata. Some clones in this sample may be carry-over from other donors' samples. The specimen comprised whole blood, sampled in connection with sensitization to the hapten diphenylcyclopropenone (DPC). This sequence joins TRBV20-1 and TRBJ1-1, with D unclear. DNA of the CDR3: TGCAGTGCTAGAGCCGGAGGCAATGTGATTTTCACTGAAGCTTTCTTT. Protein sequence: CSARAGGNVIFTEAFF.